This T cell receptor (beta chain) was found in a study of regulatory T cells in long-lasting Graves disease. Both iRepertoire HTBI primers and Arm-PCR of CDR3 regions were used to build the TCR beta libraries. From the multiplex PCR reads, TCRdb called clonotypes with MiXCR, one entry per CDR3 protein. The repertoire includes 600,000 to 800,000 distinct CDR3 sequences, around 32% of them detected once, and about two fifths sits in the top ten. V shed 1 base, J shed 5 bases, and the junction held 6 bases outside the gene matches. Germline CDR1 reads SGHTA; CDR2 reads FQGTGA. CDR3 length equals 15 residues. As to time point: persistent/refractory GD, antithyroid drugs over 5 years with positive TRAb. PBMC-derived RNA was used for the TCR library. The study, taken as a whole, reports: New patients shared roughly 1,000 public clonotypes, and persistent patients shared more, with over 2,500. Thyroid tissue was not sampled; only peripheral blood was. Newly diagnosed disease favored TRBV20-1 and TRBJ2-1 over persistent disease.

Comment on this clonotype: Its specificity is unknown.

The sequencing used peripheral blood mononuclear cells (PBMCs), collected when the disease was refractory, from a patient treated with antithyroid drugs. This sequence was found in a female donor with Graves disease. This chain connects TRBV7-3 to TRBJ2-7; 9 bases match TRBD1. The CDR3 nucleotides are TGTGCCAGCAGCTTAAAAGGGACAGGGTTCCACGAGCAGTACTTC. Amino acid sequence: CASSLKGTGFHEQYF.